This TCR beta chain was obtained from a study of blood T cells in healthy people across ages. Study in general: Template switching retrieved approximately one barcoded beta molecule for each two T cells. The study's findings and limits: Roughly linearly, TCR beta diversity per million T cells fell as age increased.

This clonotype was seen a handful of times. Its specificity is not known. Primers used in a second PCR of about 6 to 11 cycles were a sample-barcoded 5' primer and a J-beta primer mix. Via MiXCR, TCRdb re-called the 5' RACE reads, giving one row per CDR3 protein. The sample carries roughly 1.6 million distinct CDR3 sequences, roughly a third recorded once. There are 17 residues in the CDR3. Trimming took 7 bases from V and 2 from J, leaving 21 bases between them. The TCR originated in a woman in her 30s in good health. The chain combines TRBV12-3 or TRBV12-4 with TRBJ1-5, with D maybe TRBD1 (5 bases). Sequencing used blood. CDR3 DNA sequence: TGTGCCAGCACTCCAGGGACTCCCCCATTGGGCAATCAGCCCCAGCATTTT. The encoded protein is CASTPGTPPLGNQPQHF.